The TCR beta chain described here comes from a study of blood T cell repertoires in COVID-19. Background on the study: The origin of the acute and convalescent COVID-19 samples was the United States, Italy and Spain. PBMCs, B-cell-depleted T cells, or T cells were the source of the cDNA or gDNA that made up the material.

Using immunoSEQ multiplex PCR, the repertoire was profiled, and TCRdb retains in-frame clones only, with some absent. The profile covers approximately 150,000 clones, with more than 80% appearing a single time and about 5.1% taken by the ten largest. The material sequenced was peripheral blood. The TCR was taken from a human donor in a cohort sampled during active COVID-19.

The CDR3 loop is CASSLDRGGGGMNTEAFF. The DNA for the CDR3 is TGCGCCAGCAGCTTGGACCGCGGGGGCGGCGGGATGAACACTGAAGCTTTCTTT. This chain joins TRBV5-1 and TRBJ1-1; D possibly corresponds to TRBD1 (6 bases). This CDR3 has 18 residues. Germline V gives CDR1 SGHRS, CDR2 YFSETQ. V was pared by 0 bases and J by 0 bases, with 18 bases between.